The 32 T cell receptor beta chains below were found in one sample sequenced in a study of blood T cell repertoires in COVID-19. Sequencing used immunoSEQ multiplex PCR; TCRdb keeps in-frame clones, though not all of them. This sample has over 35,000 clones, with roughly 90% found just once. The sample taken for sequencing was peripheral blood. All receptors come from a man aged 60 to 75 with active COVID-19.

The V call is TRBV5-1, the J call TRBJ2-3, with 7 positions matching TRBD2. CDR1 SGHRS and CDR2 YFSETQ come from the germline V gene. V shed 0 bases and J 1 base; nucleotides not matched to a gene: 8. This CDR3 comprises 17 residues. CDR3 protein: CASSLASVGRGTDTQYF. The CDR3 DNA reads TGCGCCAGCAGCTTGGCCTCTGTAGGGAGGGGCACAGATACGCAGTATTTT.

The genes are TRBV21-1 and TRBJ1-4. TRBV21-1 is a recognized pseudogene. The CDR3 has 15 amino acids. In DNA form, the CDR3 reads TGTGCCAGCAGCAAAGTGGGGGGGGTTAATGAAAAACTGTTTTTT. It specifies CASSKVGGVNEKLFF.

This clone occurred once. CDR3 nucleotide sequence: TGTGCCAGCAGCCAAGGACTTGCCGCGGAGACCCAGTACTTC. Protein: CASSQGLAAETQYF. V usage is TRBV4-2 and J usage is TRBJ2-5; D gene ambiguous. Germline-derived CDR1 and CDR2 are LGHNA and YNFKEQ. This CDR3 region has 14 residues. V lost 1 base, J lost 5 bases, and 11 bases lay in between.

The gene calls are TRBV6-1 and TRBJ2-5; 12 bases agree with TRBD1. The CDR3 covers 19 residues. Trimming at V came to 1 base and at J to 5 bases, leaving 14 bases not matched to a gene. Germline values: CDR1 MNHNS, CDR2 SASEGT. The DNA of the CDR3 is TGTGCCAGCAGTGAAGACTACCCCGGGACAGGGGGCTGGGGGGAGACCCAGTACTTC. Protein: CASSEDYPGTGGWGETQYF.

The CDR3 spells CASSQDTPPTLYGYTF. As DNA, the CDR3 is TGCGCCAGCAGCCAAGATACCCCTCCTACCTTATATGGCTACACCTTC. V gene TRBV4-3 combines with J gene TRBJ1-2; no definite D call. The CDR3 covers 16 residues. Trimming took 0 bases from V and 5 from J, leaving 16 bases between them. Germline V lookup: CDR1 LGHNA, CDR2 YSLEER.

V is TRBV27 and J is TRBJ2-7; TRBD2 is a possible D gene (6 bases). Germline V gene data show CDR1 as MNHEY and CDR2 as SMNVEV (reference sequence). Trimming took off 5 bases at V and 2 bases at J, with 13 bases between the two ends. The CDR3 consists of 14 residues. CDR3 DNA sequence: TGTGCCAGCAGTCTCTCAGGAGGGCCCTACGAGCAGTACTTC. Its protein is CASSLSGGPYEQYF.

Points on this clone: An end of the junction differs from the germline gene, which may be a read error. The chain links TRBV5-1 to TRBJ2-1; 11 bases are shared with TRBD2. The V gene's germline CDR1 is SGHRS and CDR2 YFSETQ. There are 14 residues in the CDR3. The CDR3 spells CASSLAGDSGRVIF. The DNA for the CDR3 is TGCGCCAGCAGCTTGGCGGGTGATAGCGGGAGGGTAATCTTC.

The chain couples TRBV15 to TRBJ1-2; TRBD1 matches at 8 bases. J was trimmed by 6 bases and V by 0 bases; bases with no gene match: 6. CDR3 length equals 15 residues. CDR1 and CDR2 from the germline V gene are LNHNV and YYDKDF (reference sequence). CDR3 nucleotides: TGTGCCACCAGCAGAGATCTGGGACAGGTGGATGGCTACACCTTC. This gives the protein CATSRDLGQVDGYTF. Using reference TRBV15 and TRBJ1-2 for the parts outside the CDR3, the full variable domain is DAMVIQNPRYQVTQFGKPVTLSCSQTLNHNVMYWYQQKSSQAPKLLFHYYDKDFNNEADTPDNFQSRRPNTSFCFLDIRSPGLGDTAMYLCATSRDLGQVDGYTFGSGTRLTVV.

The chain employs TRBV2 and TRBJ2-1, with 11 bases that match TRBD2. V shed 2 bases and J 2 bases; nucleotides not matched to a gene: 5. This CDR3 is 17 amino acids long. Germline V gives CDR1 SNHLY, CDR2 FYNNEI. CDR3 protein: CASSEIAGLAAYNEQFF. The CDR3 DNA sequence: TGTGCCAGCAGTGAAATCGCGGGACTAGCGGCCTACAATGAGCAGTTCTTC. The full variable domain, completed using reference TRBV2 and TRBJ2-1, is EPEVTQTPSHQVTQMGQEVILRCVPISNHLYFYWYRQILGQKVEFLVSFYNNEISEKSEIFDDQFSVERPDGSNFTLKIRSTKLEDSAMYFCASSEIAGLAAYNEQFFGPGTRLTVL.

There are a few counts of this clone. V and J are TRBV13 and TRBJ1-3, with D possibly TRBD1 on 5 matching bases. The length of the CDR3 is 14 residues. V was trimmed by 1 base and J by 1 base, leaving 5 bases between them. Germline V gene sequence: CDR1 PRHDT, CDR2 FYEKMQ (reference sequence). CDR3 region: CASSLEGSGNTIYF. The CDR3 DNA reads as TGTGCCAGCAGCTTAGAGGGGTCTGGAAACACCATATATTTT.

The chain combines TRBV29-1 with TRBJ2-7; 9 bases are a match to TRBD1. V trimming: 3 bases; J trimming: 2 bases; junction bases outside the gene matches: 5. The CDR3 has 14 amino acids. Germline V lookup: CDR1 SQVTM, CDR2 ANQGSEA. For the CDR3, the DNA is TGCAGCGTTGAGGACCGGGACAGGGCCTACGAGCAGTACTTC. This sequence encodes CSVEDRDRAYEQYF.

V usage is TRBV6-4 and J usage is TRBJ2-1, with 9 bases matching TRBD2. The CDR3 loop spans 15 amino acids. The V gene's germline CDR1 is MRHNA and CDR2 SNTAGT. With 0 bases clipped from V and 4 bases from J, the junction kept 1 base outside the gene matches. The CDR3 nucleotides are TGTGCCAGCAGTGACTCGCTAGCGGGATACAATGAGCAGTTCTTC. Protein: CASSDSLAGYNEQFF.

This clone was seen just once. The chain carries TRBV19 and TRBJ2-7, with TRBD1 matching 10 bases. The CDR3 covers 15 residues. Per the germline V gene, CDR1 is LNHDA and CDR2 is SQIVND (reference sequence). V shed 5 bases, J shed 7 bases, and the junction held 11 bases outside the gene matches. The CDR3 DNA reads as TGTGCCAGTAGTTTATCCGGGACAGGGGTGCTAGAGCAGTACTTC. This gives the protein CASSLSGTGVLEQYF.

The chain is built from TRBV18 and TRBJ1-1; the D is unclear. Between the trimmed V and J ends, which lost 3 bases and 3 bases, there was a span of 17 bases. The CDR3 extends over 16 amino acids. Germline V lookup: CDR1 KGHSH, CDR2 LQKENI. Written as DNA, the CDR3 is TGTGCCAGCTCACCTTCCCGGGAAGAACTGTACACTGAAGCTTTCTTT. This translates into CASSPSREELYTEAFF.

The chain links TRBV25-1 to TRBJ2-1; TRBD2 agrees at 13 bases. From germline, CDR1 is MGHDK and CDR2 SYGVNS. The CDR3 totals 15 residues. The V and J ends lost 3 bases and 5 bases, in that order; junction bases with no gene match: 1. CDR3 amino acids: CASSDTSGRDNEQFF. The DNA for the CDR3 is TGTGCCAGCAGTGACACTAGCGGGAGGGACAATGAGCAGTTCTTC.

The chain is built from TRBV18 and TRBJ2-2, with a weak D call TRBD2 (6 bases). In germline, CDR1 is KGHSH, CDR2 LQKENI. Trimming removed 6 bases from V and 0 bases from J, with 14 bases in between. The CDR3 consists of 16 residues. The CDR3 sequence: CASSRSRTTNTGELFF. DNA of the CDR3: TGTGCCAGCTCCCGAAGCAGGACTACGAACACCGGGGAGCTGTTTTTT.

The rearrangement joins TRBV12-5 to TRBJ2-7, with 12 nucleotides matching TRBD2. CDR3 size: 16 residues. Germline V gives CDR1 LGHNT, CDR2 FRNRAP. Trimming took 1 base from V and 4 from J; bases not matched to a gene: 5. The CDR3 region has the DNA TGTGCTAGTGGTTTGGCCCTAGCGGGAGGGCCGTACGAGCAGTACTTC. Protein product: CASGLALAGGPYEQYF. Full variable domain (rest looked up from reference TRBV12-5 and TRBJ2-7): DARVTQTPRHKVTEMGQEVTMRCQPILGHNTVFWYRQTMMQGLELLAYFRNRAPLDDSGMPKDRFSAEMPDATLATLKIQPSEPRDSAVYFCASGLALAGGPYEQYFGPGTRLTVT.

The V and J genes are TRBV7-2 and TRBJ1-1, with TRBD1 as a possible D gene (6 bases). V was trimmed by 5 bases and J by 1 base, leaving 8 bases between them. This CDR3 contains 13 residues. Germline V gives CDR1 SGHTA, CDR2 FQGNSA. Here the CDR3 DNA reads TGTGCCAGCAGCAAGACAGGGAACACTGAAGCTTTCTTT. This encodes CASSKTGNTEAFF.

This clone has only one observation. V is TRBV5-8 and J is TRBJ2-1, with TRBD1 identical over 7 bases. J was trimmed by 0 bases and V by 4 bases; bases with no gene match: 10. Germline CDR1 is SGHTS and CDR2 is YDEGEE. The CDR3 consists of 17 residues. DNA for the CDR3: TGTGCCAGCAGCCCGCACCCGGGACAGATCTCCTACAATGAGCAGTTCTTC. It codes for CASSPHPGQISYNEQFF.

The chain combines TRBV7-8 with TRBJ2-7; TRBD2 aligns across 9 bases. Trimming cost V 8 bases and J 5 bases; bases outside gene matches: 13. This CDR3 region has 15 residues. Germline loops: CDR1 SGHVS, CDR2 FQNEAQ. CDR3 sequence reads: CASSLGGTSFHEQYF. The CDR3 region has the DNA TGTGCCAGCTCCCTTGGGGGGACTAGCTTCCACGAGCAGTACTTC.

The V call is TRBV18, the J call TRBJ2-3, with TRBD2 identical over 15 bases. The CDR3 sequence is 19 residues long. Per the germline V gene, CDR1 is KGHSH and CDR2 is LQKENI. V lost 4 bases and J lost 0; bases outside the gene matches: 8. The CDR3 region is CASSLAGTSGRTSTDTQYF. CDR3 bases: TGTGCCAGCTCACTAGCCGGGACTAGCGGGAGGACTAGCACAGATACGCAGTATTTT.

Here the CDR3 reads CASTSGQYTGELFF. CDR3 DNA sequence: TGTGCCAGCACCTCCGGACAGTACACCGGGGAGCTGTTTTTT. The rearrangement joins TRBV28 to TRBJ2-2, with TRBD1 as a possible D gene (6 bases). The CDR3 has 14 amino acids. With 7 bases removed from V and 3 bases from J, the gap between germline ends came to 12 bases. Germline lookup yields CDR1 MDHEN and CDR2 SYDVKM.

The chain joins TRBV6-5 to TRBJ2-5, with a tentative D call TRBD2 (5 bases). The ends were cut back, 5 bases at V and 2 bases at J, with 12 bases in the middle. Germline CDR1 and CDR2: MNHEY and SVGAGI. The CDR3 runs 14 residues. This chain's CDR3 is CASSHGERQETQYF. CDR3 bases: TGTGCCAGCAGTCACGGGGAGAGGCAAGAGACCCAGTACTTC.

The rearrangement links TRBV5-1 to TRBJ1-5; 8 bases line up with TRBD1. Germline CDR1 SGHRS, CDR2 YFSETQ. The length of the CDR3 is 16 residues. The trim removed 4 bases at V and 4 bases at J, leaving 10 bases unmatched. The CDR3 DNA reads TGCGCCAGCAGCCCTCGGGACAGGTCTTTGAATCAGCCCCAGCATTTT. Its translation: CASSPRDRSLNQPQHF.

V usage is TRBV7-6 and J usage is TRBJ2-1; D is undetermined. V lost 5 bases to trimming and J lost 2 bases, with 4 bases between them. CDR1 SGHVS and CDR2 FNYEAQ come from the germline V gene. CDR3 size: 12 residues. In DNA form, the CDR3 reads TGTGCCAGCAGCACTACCTACAATGAGCAGTTCTTC. It encodes CASSTTYNEQFF.

The chain couples TRBV2 to TRBJ2-7, with 8 bases identical to TRBD1. CDR3 length equals 20 residues. Germline values: CDR1 SNHLY, CDR2 FYNNEI. The V and J ends lost 3 bases and 4 bases, in that order; junction bases with no gene match: 23. CDR3: CASSELSPVPGGKYRYEQYF. The CDR3 nucleotides read TGTGCCAGCAGTGAGTTGAGCCCGGTGCCAGGGGGCAAGTATAGATACGAGCAGTACTTC. Complete variable domain (other parts from reference TRBV2 and TRBJ2-7): EPEVTQTPSHQVTQMGQEVILRCVPISNHLYFYWYRQILGQKVEFLVSFYNNEISEKSEIFDDQFSVERPDGSNFTLKIRSTKLEDSAMYFCASSELSPVPGGKYRYEQYFGPGTRLTVT.

This rearrangement joins TRBV2 to TRBJ1-6; 7 nucleotides align to TRBD1. V dropped 6 bases and J dropped 5; count of bases not matched to a gene: 4. The CDR3 consists of 14 residues. Germline V gene sequence: CDR1 SNHLY, CDR2 FYNNEI. The DNA for the CDR3 is TGTGCCAGCAGCCCGGGACAGCATAATTCACCCCTCCACTTT. This codes for CASSPGQHNSPLHF.

This chain connects TRBV4-1 to TRBJ2-1; 10 bases fit TRBD2. Trimming took 5 bases from V and 4 from J; bases not matched to a gene: 5. Germline V gene sequence: CDR1 MGHRA, CDR2 YSYEKL. The CDR3 length is 15 residues. As DNA, the CDR3 is TGCGCCAGCAGCTCTGGGACTAGCGCATACAATGAGCAGTTCTTC. It is translated as CASSSGTSAYNEQFF.

The chain uses TRBV9 and TRBJ2-3; TRBD1 might be the D (5 bases). V gave up 0 bases and J gave up 5 bases, with 7 bases separating them. This CDR3 comprises 13 residues. Germline lookup yields CDR1 SGDLS and CDR2 YYNGEE. CDR3 coding DNA: TGTGCCAGCAGCGTAGAGGGGAAAGATACGCAGTATTTT. It encodes CASSVEGKDTQYF. The full variable domain, its missing parts supplied by reference TRBV9 and TRBJ2-3, is DSGVTQTPKHLITATGQRVTLRCSPRSGDLSVYWYQQSLDQGLQFLIQYYNGEERAKGNILERFSAQQFPDLHSELNLSSLELGDSALYFCASSVEGKDTQYFGPGTRLTVL.

The V call is TRBV7-9, the J call TRBJ1-2; 9 bases are shared with TRBD1. V lost 1 base to trimming and J lost 4 bases; unmatched junction nucleotides: 4. Germline CDR1 is SEHNR and CDR2 is FQNEAQ (reference sequence). The CDR3 is made up of 15 amino acids. CDR3 bases: TGTGCCAGCAGCTTAGGGGACAGGGATTCCTATGGCTACACCTTC. It codes for CASSLGDRDSYGYTF. Full variable domain (missing parts from reference TRBV7-9 and TRBJ1-2): DTGVSQNPRHKITKRGQNVTFRCDPISEHNRLYWYRQTLGQGPEFLTYFQNEAQLEKSRLLSDRFSAERPKGSFSTLEIQRTEQGDSAMYLCASSLGDRDSYGYTFGSGTRLTVV.

This CDR3 is CASSLVATRPSSYNEQFF. CDR3 DNA: TGCGCCAGCAGCTTGGTGGCCACTAGGCCTAGCTCCTACAATGAGCAGTTCTTC. This chain joins TRBV5-1 and TRBJ2-1; possible D gene TRBD2, 5 bases. V was shortened by 0 bases and J by 0 bases, with 16 bases between the two germline ends. Germline V lookup: CDR1 SGHRS, CDR2 YFSETQ. The CDR3 totals 18 residues.

This chain joins TRBV5-1 and TRBJ1-1, with TRBD1 matching over 9 bases. Germline CDR1 reads SGHRS; CDR2 reads YFSETQ. J lost 11 bases, V lost 3 bases, and 11 bases had no gene match. This CDR3 has 14 residues. The DNA of the CDR3 is TGCGCCAGCAGCTGGGGGGACAGGGAGAGGGACGCTTTCTTT. This encodes CASSWGDRERDAFF. The full variable domain, rest sourced from reference TRBV5-1 and TRBJ1-1, is KAGVTQTPRYLIKTRGQQVTLSCSPISGHRSVSWYQQTPGQGLQFLFEYFSETQRNKGNFPGRFSGRQFSNSRSEMNVSTLELGDSALYLCASSWGDRERDAFFGQGTRLTVV.